The rows below give T cell receptor beta chains drawn from one sample of a study of blood T cell repertoires in COVID-19. Here immunoSEQ multiplex PCR was the method, and the copy in TCRdb shows in-frame clones only, minus some. The table lists about 130,000 clones, approximately 90% of them singletons. Sequenced sample: peripheral blood. The source is a man aged 45-65 years with active or convalescent COVID-19. CDR3s include the opening cysteine and the closing phenylalanine or tryptophan. D genes are given only for firm matches. Not all rows give a size; the values are once, few, many and, for expanded clones, a class.

.	TRBV27	.	TRBJ2-2	CASSLGTNTGELFF	TGTGCCAGCAGTTTGGGCACTAACACCGGGGAGCTGTTTTTT
.	TRBV7-9	.	TRBJ2-5	CASSSTTALPETQYF	TGTGCCAGCAGCTCAACTACCGCCCTTCCTGAGACCCAGTACTTC
.	TRBV29-1	TRBD1	TRBJ2-3	CSVGAGGGTDTQYF	TGCAGCGTAGGGGCAGGGGGCGGCACAGATACGCAGTATTTT
.	TRBV25-1	TRBD1	TRBJ1-1	CASSPRQGSGAFF	TGTGCCAGCAGCCCTCGACAGGGCAGCGGAGCTTTCTTT
.	TRBV10-2	.	TRBJ1-1	CASGGVDTEAFF	TGCGCCAGCGGGGGGGTTGACACTGAAGCTTTCTTT
.	TRBV6-1	.	TRBJ1-2	CASSEGRGYGYTF	TGTGCCAGCAGTGAGGGCAGGGGCTATGGCTACACCTTC
.	TRBV15	TRBD2	TRBJ2-1	CATSIPGTSGGNEQFF	TGTGCCACCAGCATTCCCGGGACTAGCGGGGGCAATGAGCAGTTCTTC
.	TRBV30	TRBD1	TRBJ1-5	CAWSEQGAKPQHF	TGTGCCTGGAGTGAACAGGGGGCTAAGCCCCAGCATTTT
.	TRBV4-3	TRBD1	TRBJ1-2	CASSAGGYYGYTF	TGCGCCAGCAGCGCAGGGGGCTACTATGGCTACACCTTC
.	TRBV4-3	TRBD1	TRBJ2-3	CASSFDRGSTDTQYF	TGCGCCAGCAGCTTCGACAGGGGGAGCACAGATACGCAGTATTTT
.	TRBV10-3	TRBD2	TRBJ2-3	CAISVLAGGNTDTQYF	TGTGCCATCAGTGTTTTGGCGGGGGGGAACACAGATACGCAGTATTTT
.	TRBV5-1	.	TRBJ1-2	CASSLEQDYGYTF	TGCGCCAGCAGCTTGGAACAGGACTATGGCTACACCTTC
.	TRBV5-1	TRBD1	TRBJ1-6	CASSPNRDSRYNSPLHF	TGCGCCAGCAGCCCGAACCGGGACAGCCGCTATAATTCACCCCTCCACTTT
.	TRBV11-2	.	TRBJ2-7	CASSGGSRISYEQYF	TGTGCCAGCAGTGGGGGGAGCAGGATTAGCTACGAGCAGTACTTC
.	TRBV21-1	.	TRBJ1-2	CASSNGGQARYGYTF	TGTGCCAGCAGCAATGGAGGACAGGCCCGCTATGGCTACACCTTC
.	TRBV5-1	TRBD2	TRBJ2-2	CASSLYRGGRTGELFF	TGCGCCAGCAGCCTGTATCGGGGGGGCCGCACCGGGGAGCTGTTTTTT
once	TRBV4-3	TRBD1	TRBJ1-5	CASSQFLWTGVAQPQHF	TGCGCCAGCAGCCAGTTCTTATGGACAGGTGTAGCTCAGCCCCAGCATTTT
.	TRBV2	TRBD1	TRBJ1-3	CASSEEGASGNTIYF	TGTGCCAGCAGTGAAGAGGGGGCTTCTGGAAACACCATATATTTT
.	TRBV6-1	.	TRBJ1-5	CASSEGGGGQPQHF	TGTGCCAGCAGTGAAGGTGGGGGAGGTCAGCCCCAGCATTTT
.	TRBV10-3	TRBD1	TRBJ2-2	CAISESGRGITGELFF	TGTGCCATCAGTGAGTCAGGCAGGGGGATCACCGGGGAGCTGTTTTTT
.	TRBV7-9	.	TRBJ2-7	CASSPPGSHEQYF	TGTGCCAGCAGCCCCCCAGGGTCCCACGAGCAGTACTTC
.	TRBV18	TRBD1	TRBJ1-2	CASSPAPGQLNYGYTF	TGTGCCAGCTCACCGGCCCCGGGACAGCTGAACTATGGCTACACCTTC
.	TRBV21-1	.	TRBJ2-5	CASSKEAVAGGKKETQYF	TGTGCCAGCAGCAAAGAGGCTGTAGCGGGGGGCAAAAAAGAGACCCAGTACTTC
.	TRBV7-2	TRBD1	TRBJ2-3	CASSFPGGSTDTQYF	TGTGCCAGCAGCTTCCCAGGGGGCAGCACAGATACGCAGTATTTT
.	TRBV18	.	TRBJ1-6	CASSGERGSNSPLHF	TGTGCCAGCTCAGGTGAAAGGGGTAGTAATTCACCCCTCCACTTT
.	TRBV5-1	.	TRBJ2-1	CASSLMTTVNRNYNEQFF	TGCGCCAGCAGCCTAATGACCACGGTGAACAGGAATTACAATGAGCAGTTCTTC
.	TRBV20-1	.	TRBJ2-3	CSALVADTQYF	TGCAGTGCTTTAGTGGCAGATACGCAGTATTTT
.	TRBV5-1	TRBD1	TRBJ2-3	CASSFGQGSTDTQYF	TGCGCCAGCAGCTTCGGACAGGGGAGCACAGATACGCAGTATTTT
.	TRBV2	TRBD1	TRBJ1-2	CASTNRGLVHGYTF	TGTGCCAGCACCAACAGGGGTTTAGTACATGGCTACACCTTC
.	TRBV6-2/TRBV6-3	.	TRBJ2-3	CASSYSRGDTQYF	TGTGCCAGCAGTTACTCGCGGGGAGATACGCAGTATTTT
.	TRBV28	TRBD1	TRBJ1-5	CASSQPGQGDQPQHF	TGTGCCAGCAGTCAGCCGGGACAGGGCGATCAGCCCCAGCATTTT
once	TRBV6-6	TRBD2	TRBJ2-7	CASSSTSGVAF	TGTGCCAGCAGTTCGACTAGCGGGGTCGCCTTC
.	TRBV19	.	TRBJ1-1	CASSDRSIADTEAFF	TGTGCCAGTAGCGACAGGTCGATTGCCGACACTGAAGCTTTCTTT
.	TRBV9	.	TRBJ1-2	CASRNGGDYGYTF	TGTGCCAGCAGAAATGGGGGGGACTATGGCTACACCTTC
.	TRBV27	TRBD2	TRBJ2-3	CASSPSSGIGPDTQYF	TGTGCCAGCAGCCCGAGTAGCGGGATTGGCCCAGATACGCAGTATTTT
.	TRBV15	.	TRBJ1-1	CATSRGRDHPEAFF	TGTGCCACCAGCAGGGGGCGGGACCACCCTGAAGCTTTCTTT
.	TRBV3-1/TRBV3-2	TRBD2	TRBJ2-5	CASSQRTSGLGETQYF	TGTGCCAGCAGCCAGCGAACTAGCGGGTTGGGGGAGACCCAGTACTTC
.	TRBV6-5	TRBD1	TRBJ2-2	CASSWGQGSNTGELFF	TGTGCCAGCAGTTGGGGACAGGGGTCTAACACCGGGGAGCTGTTTTTT
.	TRBV5-4	.	TRBJ2-5	CASSLTGKRPQYF	TGTGCCAGCAGCTTGACAGGCAAGAGACCCCAGTACTTC
.	TRBV28	.	TRBJ1-1	CASSLGTGEAEQAFF	TGTGCCAGCAGTTTAGGGACGGGGGAGGCGGAGCAAGCTTTCTTT
.	TRBV7-6	TRBD1	TRBJ1-4	CASSLGRTGATNEKLFF	TGTGCCAGCAGCTTAGGTCGGACAGGGGCAACTAATGAAAAACTGTTTTTT
.	TRBV11-2	TRBD2	TRBJ2-4	CASSLRGSGANIQYF	TGTGCCAGCAGCTTAAGGGGTAGCGGGGCAAACATTCAGTACTTC
.	TRBV27	.	TRBJ1-2	CASSLSFRGDGYTF	TGTGCCAGCAGTTTATCGTTCAGGGGAGATGGCTACACCTTC
.	TRBV18	TRBD1	TRBJ2-3	CASSLRTGGADTQYF	TGTGCCAGCTCGCTAAGGACAGGGGGTGCAGATACGCAGTATTTT
.	TRBV7-9	.	TRBJ2-1	CASSEGRGLVF	TGTGCCAGCAGCGAGGGTCGTGGGCTGGTCTTC
.	TRBV19	.	TRBJ1-4	CASSPLGGSEKLFF	TGTGCCAGTAGTCCCCTCGGAGGGTCTGAAAAACTGTTTTTT
.	TRBV29-1	.	TRBJ2-3	CSVERDTDTQYF	TGCAGCGTTGAGAGGGACACAGATACGCAGTATTTT
.	TRBV19	.	TRBJ2-7	CASSKKADSGWYEQYF	TGTGCCAGTAGTAAAAAGGCGGACAGTGGATGGTACGAGCAGTACTTC
once	TRBV2	.	TRBJ2-2	CASRAGANTGELFF	TGTGCCAGCAGAGCAGGGGCGAACACCGGGGAGCTGTTTTTT
.	TRBV25-1	.	TRBJ2-7	CASRTRGSGSSYEQYF	TGTGCCAGCCGGACCCGAGGCAGCGGCAGCTCCTACGAGCAGTACTTC
.	TRBV5-4	.	TRBJ2-1	CASSLLQEYNEQFF	TGTGCCAGCAGCTTGCTCCAGGAATACAATGAGCAGTTCTTC
.	TRBV4-3	.	TRBJ2-7	CASSPQGGPYEQYF	TGCGCCAGCAGCCCACAGGGTGGGCCCTACGAGCAGTACTTC
.	TRBV12-3/TRBV12-4	TRBD2	TRBJ2-1	CASERGLNNEQFF	TGTGCCAGCGAGCGGGGACTTAACAATGAGCAGTTCTTC